The 9 T cell receptor beta chains below all came from one sample that was sequenced in a study of lymphopenia after photon versus proton radiotherapy. Measured with immunoSEQ multiplex PCR; TCRdb has only the in-frame clones, and not every one. This table has approximately 65,000 clones, approximately 90% appearing once. The specimen was peripheral blood, collected from a patient treated with photon-based radiotherapy. The origin of the receptors is a woman between 65 and 79 years old with pancreatic cancer.

V and J are TRBV6-4 and TRBJ2-1, with TRBD2 identical over 10 bases. There are 14 residues in the CDR3. Germline V CDR1 and CDR2: MRHNA, SNTAGT. The V segment lost 0 bases and the J segment 9 bases; nucleotides outside the gene matches: 2. The CDR3 is CASSDSASGGEQFF. CDR3 sequence (DNA): TGTGCCAGCAGTGACTCGGCTAGCGGGGGTGAGCAGTTCTTC.

This clone was seen only once. This chain connects TRBV27 to TRBJ1-2; no firm D call. CDR3 length equals 14 residues. V lost 4 bases to trimming and J lost 4 bases, with 13 bases between them. Germline V gene lookup returns CDR1 MNHEY and CDR2 SMNVEV (reference sequence). The CDR3: CASSSHGRAYGYTF. The CDR3 DNA follows: TGTGCCAGCAGTTCGCATGGCCGGGCCTATGGCTACACCTTC.

The chain couples TRBV18 to TRBJ1-4, with D tentatively TRBD1 (5 bases). CDR3 length: 14 residues. V lost 6 bases and J lost 8, with 16 bases in between. Germline assignment: CDR1 KGHSH and CDR2 LQKENI. CDR3 protein: CASSPGGGREKLFF. The CDR3, as DNA: TGTGCCAGCTCCCCGGGCGGGGGAAGAGAAAAACTGTTTTTT.

V gene TRBV29-1 combines with J gene TRBJ1-5; TRBD1 matches at 8 bases. CDR3 length: 15 amino acids. V was pared by 4 bases and J by 0 bases, with 5 bases of the junction left unmatched. Per the germline V gene, CDR1 is SQVTM and CDR2 is ANQGSEA. CDR3 coding DNA: TGCAGCGTTGGGACAGGGACCCATAGCAATCAGCCCCAGCATTTT. The encoded protein is CSVGTGTHSNQPQHF.

This clone has only a few counts. The chain couples TRBV11-2 to TRBJ2-7, with D possibly matching TRBD2 (6 bases). The CDR3 extends over 14 amino acids. V lost 5 bases and J 4 bases, leaving 15 bases between the germline ends. Germline V gives CDR1 SGHAT, CDR2 FQNNGV. CDR3 bases: TGTGCCAGCAGCGCGCTGAGGAGGGTGTACGAGCAGTACTTC. As protein: CASSALRRVYEQYF.

This chain uses TRBV7-2 with TRBJ2-2; D uncertain. Germline V gene data show CDR1 as SGHTA and CDR2 as FQGNSA. CDR3 length equals 12 residues. Trimming removed 4 bases from V and 6 bases from J, with 6 bases in between. CDR3 protein: CASSWGSGELFF. The CDR3 bases are TGTGCCAGCAGCTGGGGATCCGGGGAGCTGTTTTTT.

This sequence joins TRBV28 and TRBJ2-5; D unresolved. The CDR3 spans 11 residues. The V gene lost 9 bases and the J gene lost 4 bases, with 9 bases spanning the gap. Germline CDR1 and CDR2: MDHEN and SYDVKM. CDR3 coding DNA: TGTGCCAGTAGAGACGCAGAGACCCAGTACTTC. This gives the protein CASRDAETQYF.

The chain is built from TRBV19 and TRBJ2-7, with 9 nucleotides matching TRBD1. Looked up from germline, CDR1 is LNHDA and CDR2 is SQIVND (reference sequence). The CDR3 contains 16 residues. V trimming: 0 bases; J trimming: 2 bases; junction bases outside the gene matches: 5. The CDR3 loop is CASSIESGTGPYEQYF. The CDR3 DNA is TGTGCCAGTAGTATAGAATCCGGGACAGGGCCCTACGAGCAGTACTTC.

V is TRBV11-2 and J is TRBJ2-7; possibly TRBD2 for D (6 bases). From germline, CDR1 is SGHAT and CDR2 FQNNGV. The CDR3 is 14 residues long. V dropped 1 base and J dropped 5 bases, with 12 bases sitting between them. The CDR3 sequence is CASSLAGSSHEQYF. The CDR3 DNA reads as TGTGCCAGCAGCTTAGCCGGGAGTAGCCACGAGCAGTACTTC.